The source of this T cell receptor beta chain is a study of regulatory T cells in long-lasting Graves disease. About the study: Over 5 years of antithyroid drugs with positive TSH receptor antibodies was taken to mean persistent Graves' disease. Study results and limitations: Patients with persistent disease shared under 3,500 public clonotypes, outpacing the approximately 920 shared by new patients. Exclusively peripheral blood, rather than thyroid tissue, was studied. It was possible that the small sample size reduced accuracy.

Time point: persistent/refractory GD, antithyroid drugs over 5 years with positive TRAb. Generation of the TCR library employed RNA extracted from PBMCs. This clonotype was seen a few times. The target antigen is unknown. Libraries of TCR beta came from iRepertoire HTBI primers plus Arm-PCR of CDR3 regions. TCRdb redid the calling of the multiplex PCR reads with MiXCR, one entry per CDR3 protein. In the table there are roughly 450,000 distinct CDR3 sequences, 20% to 25% of which are singletons. The germline gives CDR1 MNHNS, CDR2 SASEGT. V shed 11 bases, J shed 9 bases, and the junction held 16 bases outside the gene matches. This CDR3 is built from 14 residues.

V gene TRBV6-1 combines with J gene TRBJ2-1; 7 bases line up with TRBD2. The material sequenced was peripheral blood mononuclear cells (PBMCs), taken when the disease was refractory, from a patient treated with antithyroid drugs. The clonotype originates from a female donor with Graves disease. In DNA form, the CDR3 reads TGTGCCGGAACAGACCTGATTTGGGGGGGTGAGCAGTTCTTC. Amino acid sequence: CAGTDLIWGGEQFF.